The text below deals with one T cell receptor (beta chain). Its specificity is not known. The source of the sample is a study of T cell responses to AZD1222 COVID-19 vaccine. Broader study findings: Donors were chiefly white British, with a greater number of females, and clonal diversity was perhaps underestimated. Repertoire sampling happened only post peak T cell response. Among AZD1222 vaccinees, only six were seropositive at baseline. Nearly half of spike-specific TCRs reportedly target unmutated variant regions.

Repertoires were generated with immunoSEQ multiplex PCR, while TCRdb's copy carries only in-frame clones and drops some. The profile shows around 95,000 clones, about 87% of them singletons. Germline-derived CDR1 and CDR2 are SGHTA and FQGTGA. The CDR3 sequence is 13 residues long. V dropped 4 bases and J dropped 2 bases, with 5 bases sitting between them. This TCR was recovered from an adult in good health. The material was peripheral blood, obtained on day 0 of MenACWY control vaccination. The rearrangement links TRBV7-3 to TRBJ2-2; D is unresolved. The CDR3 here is CASSSDNTGELFF. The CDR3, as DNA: TGTGCCAGCAGCTCGGACAACACCGGGGAGCTGTTTTTT.